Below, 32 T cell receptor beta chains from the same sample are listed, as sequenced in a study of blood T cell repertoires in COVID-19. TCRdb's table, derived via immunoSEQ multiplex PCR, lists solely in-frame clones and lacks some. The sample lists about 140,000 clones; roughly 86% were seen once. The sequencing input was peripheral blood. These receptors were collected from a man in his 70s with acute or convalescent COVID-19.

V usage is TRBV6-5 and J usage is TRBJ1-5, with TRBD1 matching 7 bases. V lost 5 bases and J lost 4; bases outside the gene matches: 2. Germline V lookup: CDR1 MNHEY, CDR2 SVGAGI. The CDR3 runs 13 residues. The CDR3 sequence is CASSLQGNQPQHF. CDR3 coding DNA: TGTGCCAGCAGTCTACAGGGGAATCAGCCCCAGCATTTT.

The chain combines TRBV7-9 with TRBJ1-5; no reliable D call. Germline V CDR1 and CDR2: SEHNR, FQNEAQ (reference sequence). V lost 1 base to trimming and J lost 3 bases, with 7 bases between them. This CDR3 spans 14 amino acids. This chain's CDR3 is CASSLVASNQPQHF. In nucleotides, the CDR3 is TGTGCCAGCAGCTTAGTGGCCTCCAATCAGCCCCAGCATTTT.

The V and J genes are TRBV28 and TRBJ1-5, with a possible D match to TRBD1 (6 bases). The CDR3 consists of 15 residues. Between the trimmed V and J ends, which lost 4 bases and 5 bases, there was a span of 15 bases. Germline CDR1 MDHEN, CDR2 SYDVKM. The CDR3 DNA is TGTGCCAGCAGTTCCTTAGACAGGAACTATCAGCCCCAGCATTTT. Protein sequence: CASSSLDRNYQPQHF.

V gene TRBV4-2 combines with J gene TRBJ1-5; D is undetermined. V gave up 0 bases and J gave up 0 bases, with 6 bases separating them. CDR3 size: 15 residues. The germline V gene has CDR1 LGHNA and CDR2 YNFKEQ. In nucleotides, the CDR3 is TGTGCCAGCAGCCAAGAGGAGGGTAGCAATCAGCCCCAGCATTTT. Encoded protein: CASSQEEGSNQPQHF.

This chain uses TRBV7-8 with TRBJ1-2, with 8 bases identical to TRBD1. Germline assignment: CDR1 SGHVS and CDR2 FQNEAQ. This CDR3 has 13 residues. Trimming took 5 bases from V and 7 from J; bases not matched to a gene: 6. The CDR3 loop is CASSLDRATGYTF. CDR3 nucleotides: TGTGCCAGCAGCCTGGACAGGGCTACTGGCTACACCTTC.

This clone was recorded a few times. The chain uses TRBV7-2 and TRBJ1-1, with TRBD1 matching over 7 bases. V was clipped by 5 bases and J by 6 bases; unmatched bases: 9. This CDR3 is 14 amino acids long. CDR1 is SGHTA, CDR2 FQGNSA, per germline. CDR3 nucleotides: TGTGCCAGCAGCAGATTTCGACAGGGCGCTGAAGCTTTCTTT. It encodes CASSRFRQGAEAFF.

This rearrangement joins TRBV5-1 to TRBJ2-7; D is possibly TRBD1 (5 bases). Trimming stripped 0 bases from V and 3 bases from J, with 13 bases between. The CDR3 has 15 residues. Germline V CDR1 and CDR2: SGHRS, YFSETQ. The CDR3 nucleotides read TGCGCCAGCAGCTTGGATGGGGCACCTAGCTACGAGCAGTACTTC. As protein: CASSLDGAPSYEQYF.

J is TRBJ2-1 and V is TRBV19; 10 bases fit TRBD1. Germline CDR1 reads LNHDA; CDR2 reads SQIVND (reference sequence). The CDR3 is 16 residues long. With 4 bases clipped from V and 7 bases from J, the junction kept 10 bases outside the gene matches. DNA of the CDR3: TGTGCCAGTAGTACTTCTGACAGGGGGCGCAGGAATGAGCAGTTCTTC. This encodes CASSTSDRGRRNEQFF.

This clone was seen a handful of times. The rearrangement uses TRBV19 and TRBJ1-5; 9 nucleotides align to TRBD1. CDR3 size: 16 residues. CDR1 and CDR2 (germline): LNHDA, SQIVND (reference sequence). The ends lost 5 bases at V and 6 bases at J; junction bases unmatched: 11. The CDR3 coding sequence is TGTGCCAGTAGTTCACCCGGGACAGGGAGGAGTCAGCCCCAGCATTTT. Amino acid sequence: CASSSPGTGRSQPQHF.

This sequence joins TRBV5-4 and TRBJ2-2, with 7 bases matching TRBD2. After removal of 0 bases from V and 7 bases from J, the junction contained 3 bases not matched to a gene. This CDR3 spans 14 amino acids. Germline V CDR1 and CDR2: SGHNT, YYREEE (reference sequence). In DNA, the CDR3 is TGTGCCAGCAGCTTGGTAGGGAGGGACGGGGAGCTGTTTTTT. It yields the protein CASSLVGRDGELFF.

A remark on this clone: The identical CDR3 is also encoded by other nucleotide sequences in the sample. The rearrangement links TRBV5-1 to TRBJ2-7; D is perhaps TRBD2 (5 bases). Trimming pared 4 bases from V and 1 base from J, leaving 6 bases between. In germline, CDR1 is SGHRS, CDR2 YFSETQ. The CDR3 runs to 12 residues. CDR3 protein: CASSRGSYEQYF. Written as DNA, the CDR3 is TGCGCCAGCAGCCGGGGTTCCTACGAGCAGTACTTC.

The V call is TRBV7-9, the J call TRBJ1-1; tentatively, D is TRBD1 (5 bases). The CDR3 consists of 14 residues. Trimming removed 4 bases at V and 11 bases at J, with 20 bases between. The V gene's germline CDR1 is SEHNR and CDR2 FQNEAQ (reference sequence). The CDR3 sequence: CASSSGTGGEAAFF. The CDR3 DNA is TGTGCCAGCAGCTCCGGTACGGGGGGAGAGGCGGCTTTCTTT.

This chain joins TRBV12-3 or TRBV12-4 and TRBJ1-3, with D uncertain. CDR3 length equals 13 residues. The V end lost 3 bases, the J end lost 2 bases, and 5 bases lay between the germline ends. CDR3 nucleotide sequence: TGTGCCAGCAGTTTCGGGGCTGGAAACACCATATATTTT. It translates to CASSFGAGNTIYF.

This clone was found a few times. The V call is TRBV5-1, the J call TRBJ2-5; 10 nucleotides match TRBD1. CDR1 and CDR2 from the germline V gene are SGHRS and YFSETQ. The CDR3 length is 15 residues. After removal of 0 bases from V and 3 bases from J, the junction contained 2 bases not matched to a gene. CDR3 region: CASSLAGTGEETQYF. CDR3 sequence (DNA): TGCGCCAGCAGCTTGGCCGGGACAGGGGAAGAGACCCAGTACTTC. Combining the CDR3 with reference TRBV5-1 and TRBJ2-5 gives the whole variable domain KAGVTQTPRYLIKTRGQQVTLSCSPISGHRSVSWYQQTPGQGLQFLFEYFSETQRNKGNFPGRFSGRQFSNSRSEMNVSTLELGDSALYLCASSLAGTGEETQYFGPGTRLLVL.

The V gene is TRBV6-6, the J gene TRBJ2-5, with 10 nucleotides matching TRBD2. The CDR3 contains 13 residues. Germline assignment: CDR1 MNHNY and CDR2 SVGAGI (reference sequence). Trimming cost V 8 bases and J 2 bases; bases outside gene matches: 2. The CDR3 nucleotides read TGTGCCAGCCGAGCGGGAGGGCAAGAGACCCAGTACTTC. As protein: CASRAGGQETQYF.

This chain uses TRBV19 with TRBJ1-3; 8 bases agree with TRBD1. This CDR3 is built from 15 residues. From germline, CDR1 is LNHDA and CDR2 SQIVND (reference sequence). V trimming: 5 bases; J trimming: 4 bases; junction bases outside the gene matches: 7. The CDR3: CASSPPGQVGNTIYF. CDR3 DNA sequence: TGTGCCAGTAGTCCTCCGGGACAGGTCGGAAACACCATATATTTT.

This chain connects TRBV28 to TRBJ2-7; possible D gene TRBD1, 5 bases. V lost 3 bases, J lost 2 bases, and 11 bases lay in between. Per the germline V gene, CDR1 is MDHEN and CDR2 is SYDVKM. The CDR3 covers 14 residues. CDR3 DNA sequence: TGTGCCAGCAGTTTGGATGGACAAACCTACGAGCAGTACTTC. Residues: CASSLDGQTYEQYF.

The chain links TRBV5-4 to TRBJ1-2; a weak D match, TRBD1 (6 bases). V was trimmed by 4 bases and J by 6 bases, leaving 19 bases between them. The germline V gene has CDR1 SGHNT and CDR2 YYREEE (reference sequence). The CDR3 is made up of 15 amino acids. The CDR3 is CASSHETRDKDGYTF. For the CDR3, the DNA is TGTGCCAGCAGCCATGAGACCCGGGACAAAGATGGCTACACCTTC.

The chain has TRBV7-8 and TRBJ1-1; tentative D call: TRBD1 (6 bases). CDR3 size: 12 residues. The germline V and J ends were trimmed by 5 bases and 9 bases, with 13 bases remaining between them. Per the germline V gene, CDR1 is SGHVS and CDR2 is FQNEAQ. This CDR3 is CASSRDTLKAFF. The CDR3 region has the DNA TGTGCCAGCAGCCGGGACACCCTTAAAGCTTTCTTT.

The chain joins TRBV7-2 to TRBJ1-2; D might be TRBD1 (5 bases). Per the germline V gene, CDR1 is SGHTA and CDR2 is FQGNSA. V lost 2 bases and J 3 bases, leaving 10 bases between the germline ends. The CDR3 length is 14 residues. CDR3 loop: CASSLNGGDYGYTF. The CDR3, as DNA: TGTGCCAGCAGCTTAAACGGGGGGGACTATGGCTACACCTTC.

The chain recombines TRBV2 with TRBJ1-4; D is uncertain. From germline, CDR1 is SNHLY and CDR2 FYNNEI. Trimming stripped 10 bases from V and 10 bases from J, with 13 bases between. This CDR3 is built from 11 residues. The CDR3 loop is CAMEDTGKLFF. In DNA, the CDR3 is TGTGCCATGGAGGATACGGGAAAACTGTTTTTT.

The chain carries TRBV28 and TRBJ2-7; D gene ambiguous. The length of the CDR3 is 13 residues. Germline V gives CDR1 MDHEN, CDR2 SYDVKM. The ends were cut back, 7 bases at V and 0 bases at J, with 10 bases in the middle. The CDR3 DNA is TGTGCCAGCACCGACACGTCCTCCTACGAGCAGTACTTC. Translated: CASTDTSSYEQYF.

The CDR3 spells CASRGQLINYGYTF. The CDR3 coding sequence is TGTGCCAGTAGGGGACAGCTGATTAACTATGGCTACACCTTC. The genes are TRBV19 and TRBJ1-2, with TRBD1 identical over 7 bases. CDR3 length: 14 residues. Unmatched junction bases numbered 5, after V lost 6 bases and J lost 1 base. Germline CDR1 is LNHDA and CDR2 is SQIVND (reference sequence).

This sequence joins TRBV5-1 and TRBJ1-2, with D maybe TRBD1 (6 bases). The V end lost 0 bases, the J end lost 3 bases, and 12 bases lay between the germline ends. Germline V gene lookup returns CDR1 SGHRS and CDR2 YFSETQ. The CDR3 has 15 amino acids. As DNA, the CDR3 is TGCGCCAGCAGCTTGGAATCAGGGGTTGACTATGGCTACACCTTC. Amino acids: CASSLESGVDYGYTF.

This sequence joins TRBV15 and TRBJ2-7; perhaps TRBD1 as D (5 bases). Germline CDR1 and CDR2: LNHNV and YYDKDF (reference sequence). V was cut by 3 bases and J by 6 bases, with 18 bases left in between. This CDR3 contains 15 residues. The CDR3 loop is CATSSTLLRGAEQYF. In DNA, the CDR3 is TGTGCCACCAGCAGCACCCTTCTAAGGGGTGCCGAGCAGTACTTC.

The CDR3, as DNA: TGCGCCAGCAGCTTGGATGGGAAGGGGCAGCCCCAGCATTTT. It encodes CASSLDGKGQPQHF. The V call is TRBV5-1, the J call TRBJ1-5, with a weak D call TRBD1 (5 bases). CDR3 length: 14 amino acids. The germline gives CDR1 SGHRS, CDR2 YFSETQ. Trimming removed 0 bases at V and 7 bases at J, with 11 bases between.

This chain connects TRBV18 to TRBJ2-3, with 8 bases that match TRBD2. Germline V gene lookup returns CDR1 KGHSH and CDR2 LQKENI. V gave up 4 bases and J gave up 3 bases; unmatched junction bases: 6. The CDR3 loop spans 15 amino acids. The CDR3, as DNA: TGTGCCAGCTCACTATACCGGGAGGGGACAGATACGCAGTATTTT. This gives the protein CASSLYREGTDTQYF.

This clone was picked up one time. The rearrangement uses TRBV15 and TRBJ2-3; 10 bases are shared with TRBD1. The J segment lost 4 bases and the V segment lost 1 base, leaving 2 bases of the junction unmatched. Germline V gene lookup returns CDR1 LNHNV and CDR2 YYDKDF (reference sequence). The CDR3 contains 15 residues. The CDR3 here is CATSRVGTGADTQYF. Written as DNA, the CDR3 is TGTGCCACCAGCAGAGTAGGGACAGGGGCAGATACGCAGTATTTT.

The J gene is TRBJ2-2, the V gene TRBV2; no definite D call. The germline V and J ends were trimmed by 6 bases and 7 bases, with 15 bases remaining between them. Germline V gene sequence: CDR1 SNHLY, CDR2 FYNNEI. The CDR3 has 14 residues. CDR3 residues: CASSQESFLGELFF. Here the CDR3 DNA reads TGTGCCAGCAGCCAAGAGAGTTTTCTCGGGGAGCTGTTTTTT.

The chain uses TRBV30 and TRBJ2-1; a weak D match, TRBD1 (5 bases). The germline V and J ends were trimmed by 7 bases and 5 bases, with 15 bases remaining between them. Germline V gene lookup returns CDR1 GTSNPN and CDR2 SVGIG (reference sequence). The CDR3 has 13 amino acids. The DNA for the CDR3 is TGTGCCTCCAAGGGGAAAGAGAACAATGAGCAGTTCTTC. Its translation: CASKGKENNEQFF. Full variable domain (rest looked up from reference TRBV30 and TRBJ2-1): SQTIHQWPATLVQPVGSPLSLECTVEGTSNPNLYWYRQAAGRGLQLLFYSVGIGQISSEVPQNLSASRPQDRQFILSSKKLLLSDSGFYLCASKGKENNEQFFGPGTRLTVL.

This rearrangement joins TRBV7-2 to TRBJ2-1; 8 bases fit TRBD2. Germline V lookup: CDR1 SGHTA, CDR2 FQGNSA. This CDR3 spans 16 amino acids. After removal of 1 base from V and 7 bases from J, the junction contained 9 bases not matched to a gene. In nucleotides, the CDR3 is TGTGCCAGCAGCTTAGGGCCAGCGGGAGTGGGTAATGAGCAGTTCTTC. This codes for CASSLGPAGVGNEQFF.

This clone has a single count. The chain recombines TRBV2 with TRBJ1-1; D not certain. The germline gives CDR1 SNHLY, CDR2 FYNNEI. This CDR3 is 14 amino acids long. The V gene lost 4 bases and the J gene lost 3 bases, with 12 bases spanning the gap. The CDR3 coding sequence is TGTGCCAGCAGTGGATTGGCGGCGGACACTGAAGCTTTCTTT. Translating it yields CASSGLAADTEAFF.